The clone carrying this T cell receptor (beta chain) is labeled medium-sized (0.01 to 0.1%). This entry comes from a study of breast tumors, draining lymph nodes, adjacent tissues. MiXCR, applied by TCRdb to the multiplex PCR reads, yields one record per CDR3 protein. In the table there are 25,000 or so distinct CDR3 sequences, 68% of which are singletons. Germline CDR1 and CDR2: ENHRY and SYGVKD. This CDR3 has 16 amino acids. V shed 2 bases, J shed 7 bases, and the junction held 5 bases outside the gene matches. This clonotype was sampled from a female donor with breast cancer. Some clones in this sample may be carry-over from other donors' samples. The sample taken for sequencing was tumor-adjacent breast tissue. The rearrangement joins TRBV10-3 to TRBJ1-6; 10 bases match TRBD1. CDR3 in amino acids: CAISERQGARNSPLHF. CDR3 coding DNA: TGTGCCATCAGTGAGCGACAGGGGGCGCGGAATTCACCCCTCCACTTT.